This T cell receptor (beta chain) is drawn from a study of response to subunit inactivated influenza vaccine. General study results and limits: Only a handful of new T cells, the authors suggested, are recruited with each seasonal influenza vaccination.

TCRdb passed the RT-PCR reads through MiXCR, listing each CDR3 protein once. Of 700,000 to 800,000 distinct CDR3 sequences in the sample, approximately 18% were seen once. Germline V gives CDR1 SSHAT, CDR2 FNYEAQ (reference sequence). This CDR3 has 14 residues. On this clonotype itself: The antigen is unknown. The junction departs from the called germline gene at one end, perhaps through a read error.

This sample comprised PBMCs from blood, obtained around 5 days after vaccination. The V and J genes are TRBV7-7 and TRBJ2-2, with no clear D. The source is a man aged 50 to 60 who received an inactivated influenza vaccine. The CDR3 nucleotides read TGTGCTAGCAGCCCCGGAGTGCCTACCGGGGAGCTGTTTTTT. It specifies CASSPGVPTGELFF.